This note documents a single T cell receptor beta chain sequence. One end of the junction is discordant with germline, which a read error may explain. This sample was taken from a study of metastatic and nonmetastatic thyroid tumors. Patients underwent thyroid surgery, and none had received any treatment before it. TCRdb reanalyzed the PCR reads via MiXCR. The sample contains around 40,000 clones, approximately 15% of which appear only once. Germline V gene data show CDR1 as ENHRY and CDR2 as SYGVKD. The CDR3 is 13 amino acids. This TCR was recovered from a female donor with papillary thyroid cancer or a benign thyroid nodule (not recorded which). Some clones in this sample may be carry-over from other donors' samples. V usage is TRBV10-3 and J usage is TRBJ1-2, with TRBD1 matching over 8 bases. The sequencing input was blood. CDR3 sequence (DNA): TGTGCCAGCAGCCCACAGGACAGGGAAGGCTTCACCTTC. It specifies CASSPQDREGFTF.